This paragraph covers one T cell receptor beta chain sequence. V was cut by 1 base and J by 0 bases, with 5 bases left in between. Germline lookup yields CDR1 MNHEY and CDR2 SMNVEV (reference sequence). The CDR3 loop spans 14 amino acids. These data are taken from a study of blood T cell repertoires in COVID-19. Data came from immunoSEQ multiplex PCR; TCRdb stores just in-frame clones and leaves some out. The repertoire holds 250,000 to 300,000 clones, roughly 93% seen once, with roughly 2% in the top ten. The sample taken for sequencing was PBMCs or T cells enriched from blood (not recorded which). The receptor comes from a middle-aged woman with acute COVID-19. This chain links TRBV27 with TRBJ2-3; no definite D call. The CDR3 here is CASSLFPSTDTQYF. In nucleotides, the CDR3 is TGTGCCAGCAGTTTATTTCCTAGCACAGATACGCAGTATTTT.